A single sample gave rise to the 6 T cell receptor beta chains below, sequenced in a study of blood T cell repertoires in COVID-19. Only in-frame clones appear in the TCRdb table, and some are missing; sequencing was by immunoSEQ multiplex PCR. The sample comprises 400,000 to 550,000 clones, 87% of which are singletons, and just under 2% rests with the top ten. Sequences were obtained from PBMCs or T cells enriched from blood (not recorded which). Receptors originate from a woman aged 18-30 years with acute COVID-19.

The chain couples TRBV6-5 to TRBJ2-7, with TRBD2 matching over 8 bases. The CDR3 is 14 residues long. Germline V gives CDR1 MNHEY, CDR2 SVGAGI. V trimming: 1 base; J trimming: 4 bases; junction bases outside the gene matches: 3. CDR3 in amino acids: CASSYLAGSYEQYF. The DNA of the CDR3 is TGTGCCAGCAGTTACTTAGCGGGATCGTACGAGCAGTACTTC.

This chain links TRBV7-3 with TRBJ2-5, with 8 nucleotides matching TRBD2. Germline V gene data show CDR1 as SGHTA and CDR2 as FQGTGA. Trimming cost V 2 bases and J 2 bases; bases outside gene matches: 4. The CDR3 spans 15 residues. The CDR3 reads CASSLASGPQETQYF. The DNA for the CDR3 is TGTGCCAGCAGCTTAGCTAGCGGGCCACAAGAGACCCAGTACTTC.

This rearrangement joins TRBV7-3 to TRBJ2-5, with D maybe TRBD2 (7 bases). V was cut by 4 bases and J by 1 base, with 13 bases left in between. Per the germline V gene, CDR1 is SGHTA and CDR2 is FQGTGA. This CDR3 has 15 residues. This chain's CDR3 is CASSSGGGAQETQYF. The CDR3 DNA reads TGTGCCAGCAGCTCCGGAGGGGGGGCCCAAGAGACCCAGTACTTC.

The chain is built from TRBV29-1 and TRBJ2-3; D not resolved. CDR1 is SQVTM and CDR2 is ANQGSEA in the germline V gene. The CDR3 is 13 residues long. Trimming took 4 bases from V and 5 from J, leaving 13 bases between them. The CDR3 loop reads CSVVPRLLDTQYF. The DNA of the CDR3 is TGCAGCGTTGTTCCCAGGCTACTAGATACGCAGTATTTT.

In regard to this clone: This specimen includes other DNA sequences encoding the same CDR3. The chain carries TRBV5-4 and TRBJ1-2, with 7 bases lining up with TRBD1. CDR3 length: 14 residues. Germline CDR1 SGHNT, CDR2 YYREEE (reference sequence). With 4 bases clipped from V and 0 bases from J, the junction kept 3 bases outside the gene matches. DNA of the CDR3: TGTGCCAGCAGCCTACAGGGGACTAACTATGGCTACACCTTC. It yields the protein CASSLQGTNYGYTF.

The rearrangement uses TRBV27 and TRBJ1-1, with 10 nucleotides matching TRBD1. Trimming cost V 8 bases and J 7 bases; bases outside gene matches: 10. This CDR3 region has 14 residues. Germline values: CDR1 MNHEY, CDR2 SMNVEV (reference sequence). CDR3 bases: TGTGCCAGCCGCCCATTATGGGACAGGGGTGAAGCTTTCTTT. Translating gives CASRPLWDRGEAFF.